This TCR beta chain was observed in a study of T cell responses to AZD1222 COVID-19 vaccine. Study-level points and caveats: Clonal diversity may have been underestimated, and the donors were mostly white British, with more females than males.

Clones were read by immunoSEQ multiplex PCR, and TCRdb kept only the in-frame ones, dropping some. Of about 100,000 clones listed, roughly 90% are singletons. CDR1 is SEHNR and CDR2 is FQNEAQ in the germline V gene (reference sequence). V was cut by 4 bases and J by 0 bases, with 18 bases left in between. The CDR3 covers 17 residues. In its sample, this clone was seen a few times. Its target is not known. The genes are TRBV7-9 and TRBJ2-5; D tentatively reads TRBD1 or TRBD2 (6 bases each). Sequenced here: peripheral blood, sampled on day 0 of AZD1222 vaccination. The TCR originated in an adult in good health. The DNA of the CDR3 is TGTGCCAGCAGCTCACGGAGGGGGATCTGGTACCAAGAGACCCAGTACTTC. It is translated as CASSSRRGIWYQETQYF.